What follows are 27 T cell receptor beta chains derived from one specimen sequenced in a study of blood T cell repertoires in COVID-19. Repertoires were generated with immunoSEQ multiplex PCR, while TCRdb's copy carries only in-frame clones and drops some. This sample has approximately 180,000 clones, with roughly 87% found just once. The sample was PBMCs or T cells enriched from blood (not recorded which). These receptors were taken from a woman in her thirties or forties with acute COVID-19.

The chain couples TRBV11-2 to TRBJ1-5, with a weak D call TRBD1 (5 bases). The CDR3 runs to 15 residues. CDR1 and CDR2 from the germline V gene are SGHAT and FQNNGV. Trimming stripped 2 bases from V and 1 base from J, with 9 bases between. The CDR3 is CASSLQGGSNQPQHF. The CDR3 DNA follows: TGTGCCAGCAGCTTACAGGGAGGCAGCAATCAGCCCCAGCATTTT. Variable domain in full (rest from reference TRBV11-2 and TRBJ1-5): EAGVAQSPRYKIIEKRQSVAFWCNPISGHATLYWYQQILGQGPKLLIQFQNNGVVDDSQLPKDRFSAERLKGVDSTLKIQPAKLEDSAVYLCASSLQGGSNQPQHFGDGTRLSIL.

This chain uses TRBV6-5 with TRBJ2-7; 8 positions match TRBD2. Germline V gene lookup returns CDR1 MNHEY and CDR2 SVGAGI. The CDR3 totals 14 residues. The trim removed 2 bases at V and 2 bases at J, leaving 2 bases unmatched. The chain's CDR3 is CASSYQRGTYEQYF. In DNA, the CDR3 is TGTGCCAGCAGTTACCAGCGGGGGACCTACGAGCAGTACTTC.

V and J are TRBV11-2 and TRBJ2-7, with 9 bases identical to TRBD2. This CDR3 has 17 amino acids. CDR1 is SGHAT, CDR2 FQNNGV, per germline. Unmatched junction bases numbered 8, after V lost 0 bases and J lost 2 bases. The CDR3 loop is CASSLDRSLAGTYEQYF. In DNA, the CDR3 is TGTGCCAGCAGCTTAGATCGATCCCTAGCGGGGACCTACGAGCAGTACTTC.

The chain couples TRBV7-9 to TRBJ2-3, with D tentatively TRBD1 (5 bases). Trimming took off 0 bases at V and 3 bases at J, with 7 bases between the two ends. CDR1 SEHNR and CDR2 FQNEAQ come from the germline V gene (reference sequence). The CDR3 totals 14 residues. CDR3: CASSLASGTDTQYF. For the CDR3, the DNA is TGTGCCAGCAGCTTAGCGTCAGGGACAGATACGCAGTATTTT.

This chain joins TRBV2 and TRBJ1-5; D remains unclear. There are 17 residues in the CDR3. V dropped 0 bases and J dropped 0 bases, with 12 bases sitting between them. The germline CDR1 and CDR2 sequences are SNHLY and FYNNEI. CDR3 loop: CASSEASRGISNQPQHF. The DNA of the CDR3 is TGTGCCAGCAGTGAAGCGTCCAGAGGGATTAGCAATCAGCCCCAGCATTTT.

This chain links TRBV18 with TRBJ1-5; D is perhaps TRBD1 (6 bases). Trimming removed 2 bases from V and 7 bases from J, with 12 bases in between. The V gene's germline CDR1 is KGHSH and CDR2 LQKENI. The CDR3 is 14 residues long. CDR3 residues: CASSPGGAGQPQHF. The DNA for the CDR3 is TGTGCCAGCTCACCAGGGGGCGCAGGCCAGCCCCAGCATTTT.

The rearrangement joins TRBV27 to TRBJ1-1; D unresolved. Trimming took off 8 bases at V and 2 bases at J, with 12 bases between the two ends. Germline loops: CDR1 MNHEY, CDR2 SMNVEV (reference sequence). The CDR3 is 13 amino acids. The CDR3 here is CASWKTSNTEAFF. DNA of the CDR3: TGTGCCAGCTGGAAGACATCAAACACTGAAGCTTTCTTT.

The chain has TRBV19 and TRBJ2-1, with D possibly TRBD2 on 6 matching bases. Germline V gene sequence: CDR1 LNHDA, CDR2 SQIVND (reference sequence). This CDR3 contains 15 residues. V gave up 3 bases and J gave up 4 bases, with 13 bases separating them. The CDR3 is CASSIGQRVYNEQFF. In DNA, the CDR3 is TGTGCCAGTAGTATTGGCCAGCGGGTTTACAATGAGCAGTTCTTC.

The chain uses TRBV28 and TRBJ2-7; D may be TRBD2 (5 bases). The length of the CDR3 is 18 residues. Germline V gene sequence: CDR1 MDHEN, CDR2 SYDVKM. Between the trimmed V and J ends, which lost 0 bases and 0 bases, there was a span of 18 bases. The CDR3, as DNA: TGTGCCAGCAGTTTATGGGTGGGCAGAGGGTCCAACTCCTACGAGCAGTACTTC. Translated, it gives CASSLWVGRGSNSYEQYF. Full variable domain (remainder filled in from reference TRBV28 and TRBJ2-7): DVKVTQSSRYLVKRTGEKVFLECVQDMDHENMFWYRQDPGLGLRLIYFSYDVKMKEKGDIPEGYSVSREKKERFSLILESASTNQTSMYLCASSLWVGRGSNSYEQYFGPGTRLTVT.

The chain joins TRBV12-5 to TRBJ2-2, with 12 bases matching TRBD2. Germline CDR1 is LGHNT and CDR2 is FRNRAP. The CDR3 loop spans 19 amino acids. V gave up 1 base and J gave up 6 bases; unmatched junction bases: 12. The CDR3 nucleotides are TGTGCTAGTGGTTTGGCCACCACTAGCGGGGGGTCAGGGGCCGGGGAGCTGTTTTTT. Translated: CASGLATTSGGSGAGELFF.

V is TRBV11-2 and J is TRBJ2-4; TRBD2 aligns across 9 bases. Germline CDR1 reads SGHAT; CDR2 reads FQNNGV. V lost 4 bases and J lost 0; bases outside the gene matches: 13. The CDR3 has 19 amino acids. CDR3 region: CASSSRGAGGVLAKNIQYF. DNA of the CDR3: TGTGCCAGCAGCTCCCGAGGGGCGGGGGGGGTTCTAGCCAAAAACATTCAGTACTTC.

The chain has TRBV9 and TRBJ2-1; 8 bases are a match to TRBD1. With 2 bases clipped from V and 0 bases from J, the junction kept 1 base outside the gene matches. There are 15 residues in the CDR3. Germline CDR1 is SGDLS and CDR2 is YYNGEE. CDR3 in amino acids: CASSVDRDSYNEQFF. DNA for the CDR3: TGTGCCAGCAGCGTGGACAGGGACTCCTACAATGAGCAGTTCTTC.

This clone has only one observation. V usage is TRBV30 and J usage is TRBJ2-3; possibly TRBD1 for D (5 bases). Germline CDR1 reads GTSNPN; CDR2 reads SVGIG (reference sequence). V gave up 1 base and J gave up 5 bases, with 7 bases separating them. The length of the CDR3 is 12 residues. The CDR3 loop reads CAWSGGKDTQYF. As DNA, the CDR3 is TGTGCCTGGAGTGGGGGCAAAGATACGCAGTATTTT.

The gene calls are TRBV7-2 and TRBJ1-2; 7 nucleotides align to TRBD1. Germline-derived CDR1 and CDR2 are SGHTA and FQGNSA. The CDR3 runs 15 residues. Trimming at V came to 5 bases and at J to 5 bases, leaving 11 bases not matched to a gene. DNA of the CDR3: TGTGCCAGCAGCCTGCGGGCGGCACAGGGGTATGGCTACACCTTC. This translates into CASSLRAAQGYGYTF.

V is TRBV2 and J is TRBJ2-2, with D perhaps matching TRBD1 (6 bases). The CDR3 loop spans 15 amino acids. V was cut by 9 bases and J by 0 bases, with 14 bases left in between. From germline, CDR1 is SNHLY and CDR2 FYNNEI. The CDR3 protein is CARAGQTPNTGELFF. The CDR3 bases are TGTGCCAGAGCCGGACAGACTCCGAACACCGGGGAGCTGTTTTTT.

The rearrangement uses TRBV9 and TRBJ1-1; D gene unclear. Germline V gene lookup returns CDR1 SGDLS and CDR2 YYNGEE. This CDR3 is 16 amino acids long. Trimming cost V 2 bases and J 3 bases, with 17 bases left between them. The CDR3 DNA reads TGTGCCAGCAGCGTGCTCCAAAGCGGCAGAGACACTGAAGCTTTCTTT. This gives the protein CASSVLQSGRDTEAFF.

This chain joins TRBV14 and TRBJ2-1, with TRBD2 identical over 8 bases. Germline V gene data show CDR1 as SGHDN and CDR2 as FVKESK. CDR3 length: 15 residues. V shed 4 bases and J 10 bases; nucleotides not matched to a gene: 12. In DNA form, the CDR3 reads TGTGCCAGCAGCCCCCGGGGGGGCAAATTATACGAGCAGTTCTTC. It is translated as CASSPRGGKLYEQFF.

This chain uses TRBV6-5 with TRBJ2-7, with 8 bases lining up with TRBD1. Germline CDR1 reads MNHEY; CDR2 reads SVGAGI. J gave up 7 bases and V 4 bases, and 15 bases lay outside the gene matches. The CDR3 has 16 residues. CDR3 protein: CASSFGRQGPKREQYF. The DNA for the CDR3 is TGTGCCAGCAGTTTCGGGCGACAGGGGCCCAAACGGGAGCAGTACTTC.

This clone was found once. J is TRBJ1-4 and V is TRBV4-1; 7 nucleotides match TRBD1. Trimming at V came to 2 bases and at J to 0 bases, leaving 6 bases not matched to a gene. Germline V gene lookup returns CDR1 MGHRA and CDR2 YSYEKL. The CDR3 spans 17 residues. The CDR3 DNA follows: TGCGCCAGCAGCCAAAGGGGACAGCTAGCAACTAATGAAAAACTGTTTTTT. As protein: CASSQRGQLATNEKLFF.

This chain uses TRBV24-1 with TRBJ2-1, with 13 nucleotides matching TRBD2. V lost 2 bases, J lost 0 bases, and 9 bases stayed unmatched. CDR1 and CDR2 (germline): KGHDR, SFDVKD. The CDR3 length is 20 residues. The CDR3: CATSDSWPGLAGASYNEQFF. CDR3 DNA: TGTGCCACCAGTGATTCATGGCCAGGACTAGCGGGGGCCTCCTACAATGAGCAGTTCTTC.

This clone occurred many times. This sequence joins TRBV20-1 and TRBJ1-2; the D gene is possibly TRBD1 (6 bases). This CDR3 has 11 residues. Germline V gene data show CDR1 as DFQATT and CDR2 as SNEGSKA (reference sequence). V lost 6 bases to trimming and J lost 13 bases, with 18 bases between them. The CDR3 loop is CSAKTGIVCTF. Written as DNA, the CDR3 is TGCAGTGCGAAGACAGGTATCGTCTGCACCTTC.

CDR3 protein: CASSPRGTGGVYGYTF. CDR3 sequence (DNA): TGTGCCAGCTCACCACGCGGGACAGGGGGCGTCTATGGCTACACCTTC. The gene calls are TRBV18 and TRBJ1-2, with TRBD1 matching over 12 bases. J gave up 4 bases and V 1 base, and 4 bases lay outside the gene matches. Germline lookup yields CDR1 KGHSH and CDR2 LQKENI. The CDR3 covers 16 residues.

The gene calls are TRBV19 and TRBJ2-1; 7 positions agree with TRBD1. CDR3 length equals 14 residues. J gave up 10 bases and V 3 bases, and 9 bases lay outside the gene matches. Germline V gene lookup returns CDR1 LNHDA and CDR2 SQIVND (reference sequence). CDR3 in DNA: TGTGCCAGTAGTATCGGACAGGCTGGGGTCGAGCAGTTCTTC. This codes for CASSIGQAGVEQFF.

In DNA, the CDR3 is TGTGCCAGTAGTCCTGGGACAGGCCCTAGCCAGCCCCAGCATTTT. As protein: CASSPGTGPSQPQHF. The chain employs TRBV19 and TRBJ1-5, with 8 positions matching TRBD1. This CDR3 comprises 15 residues. Germline values: CDR1 LNHDA, CDR2 SQIVND (reference sequence). V lost 5 bases and J lost 7; bases outside the gene matches: 10.

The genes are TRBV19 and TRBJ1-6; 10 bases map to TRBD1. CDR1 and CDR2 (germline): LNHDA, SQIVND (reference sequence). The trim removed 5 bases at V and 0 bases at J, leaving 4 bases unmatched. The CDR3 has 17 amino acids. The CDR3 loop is CASSSRQGASYNSPLHF. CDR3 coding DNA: TGTGCCAGTAGTTCAAGACAGGGGGCCTCCTATAATTCACCCCTCCACTTT.

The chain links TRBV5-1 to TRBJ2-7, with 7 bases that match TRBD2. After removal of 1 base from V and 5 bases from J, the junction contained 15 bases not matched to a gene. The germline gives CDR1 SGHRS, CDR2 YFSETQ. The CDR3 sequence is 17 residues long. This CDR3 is CASSLTAGGGVQHEQYF. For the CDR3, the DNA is TGCGCCAGCAGCTTGACGGCTGGGGGAGGGGTCCAACACGAGCAGTACTTC.

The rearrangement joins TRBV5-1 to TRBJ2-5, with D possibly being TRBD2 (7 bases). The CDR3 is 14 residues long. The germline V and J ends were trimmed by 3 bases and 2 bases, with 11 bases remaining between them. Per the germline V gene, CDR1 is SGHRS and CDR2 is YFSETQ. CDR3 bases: TGCGCCAGCAGCTGGGGGGGACAACAAGAGACCCAGTACTTC. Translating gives CASSWGGQQETQYF.